The 4 T cell receptor beta chains reported below all come from one sample, sequenced in a study of cytotoxic CD8 clonotypes in ibrutinib-treated CLL (dated by TCRdb to about 2021). Libraries were built with the immunoSEQ multiplex PCR assay. The source is immuneACCESS, and TCRdb retained only in-frame sequences with V and J called. Part of the clones is not carried over; for the studies checked, unresolved V genes explain less than half of this, and the remainder is unexplained. Across this sample there are over 120,000 clones, with about 75% seen only once. Of the sample, around 4.9% falls within the top ten clones. Interpreted using the paper, the time point label stands for: roughly 2 years on ibrutinib. This specimen consisted of PBMCs, obtained after 24 months of ibrutinib treatment. The receptors stem from a human donor with chronic lymphocytic leukemia.

The V gene is TRBV5-4, the J gene TRBJ1-1; D unclear. The CDR3 has 13 residues. V was clipped by 4 bases and J by 1 base, with 8 bases between them. The V gene's germline CDR1 is SGHNT and CDR2 YYREEE (reference sequence). CDR3 DNA sequence: TGTGCCAGCAGCCCCTGGACGAACACTGAAGCTTTCTTT. Amino acid sequence: CASSPWTNTEAFF.

This chain links TRBV7-2 with TRBJ2-3; possible D gene TRBD1, 7 bases. The CDR3 runs 15 residues. CDR1 and CDR2 from the germline V gene are SGHTA and FQGNSA. V was clipped by 5 bases and J by 0 bases, with 12 bases between them. CDR3 residues: CASSPRGASTDTQYF. CDR3 in DNA: TGTGCCAGCAGCCCCAGGGGGGCGAGCACAGATACGCAGTATTTT.

The V call is TRBV13, the J call TRBJ2-7; TRBD1 or TRBD2 may be the D gene (5 bases each). Trimming removed 5 bases from V and 0 bases from J, with 14 bases in between. The germline gives CDR1 PRHDT, CDR2 FYEKMQ (reference sequence). This CDR3 has 15 residues. CDR3 sequence reads: CASSTRGESSYEQYF. The CDR3 DNA is TGTGCCAGCAGCACCCGGGGCGAGAGCTCCTACGAGCAGTACTTC.

This clone was counted between two and nine times. Other nucleotide sequences in the sample specify the same CDR3. This sequence joins TRBV18 and TRBJ1-2; 8 bases map to TRBD1. With V trimmed by 0 bases and J by 7 bases, 4 bases remained unmatched. The CDR3 loop spans 14 amino acids. Germline V CDR1 and CDR2: KGHSH, LQKENI. CDR3 loop: CASSPPGQVVGYTF. As DNA, the CDR3 is TGTGCCAGCTCACCACCGGGACAGGTAGTTGGCTACACCTTC.